The 5 T cell receptor beta chains listed next were all sequenced from one sample in a study of blood T cell repertoires in COVID-19 (dated by TCRdb to about 2020). Library creation used the immunoSEQ multiplex PCR assay. The source is immuneACCESS, and TCRdb retained only in-frame sequences with V and J called. Part of the clones is not carried over; for the studies checked, unresolved V genes explain less than half of this, and the remainder is unexplained. The table for this sample lists around 60,000 clones; around 70% of them were counted only once. The ten largest clones represent 4% to 5.5% of the sample. The sequencing sample was made of peripheral blood. The receptor source for this set is a woman aged 70-85 years with COVID-19, enrolled during active disease.

The V call is TRBV9, the J call TRBJ1-2; D perhaps matches TRBD1 (5 bases). Trimming removed 0 bases at V and 2 bases at J, with 20 bases between. Germline CDR1 SGDLS, CDR2 YYNGEE. The CDR3 is made up of 18 amino acids. In DNA, the CDR3 is TGTGCCAGCAGCGTAGGTTATGGGGACTTGATCCGCAACTATGGCTACACCTTC. Translation: CASSVGYGDLIRNYGYTF.

The CDR3 DNA reads TGTGCCAGCAGGGGGGACAGGGGGTACGAGCAGTACTTC. Protein: CASRGDRGYEQYF. The gene calls are TRBV12-3 or TRBV12-4 and TRBJ2-7; 11 bases are shared with TRBD1. CDR3 length equals 13 residues. The junction had 2 bases not matched to a gene; V was cut back by 6 bases and J by 4 bases.

This chain joins TRBV27 and TRBJ1-4; tentative D call: TRBD1 (5 bases). The CDR3 has 15 amino acids. Per germline, CDR1 MNHEY and CDR2 SMNVEV (reference sequence). V lost 2 bases and J lost 7, with 14 bases in between. The CDR3 DNA is TGTGCCAGCAGTTTAGTGCCAGGGTTCTTTGAAAAACTGTTTTTT. Encoded protein: CASSLVPGFFEKLFF.

The chain employs TRBV29-1 and TRBJ1-1; no firm D call. Germline V gives CDR1 SQVTM, CDR2 ANQGSEA. This CDR3 spans 12 amino acids. V gave up 1 base and J gave up 10 bases, with 13 bases separating them. The DNA of the CDR3 is TGCAGCGTTGAAGCATTCGGGATGGGAGCTTTCTTT. It codes for CSVEAFGMGAFF.

This clone was counted once. The chain recombines TRBV19 with TRBJ2-7; D may be TRBD2 (5 bases). V lost 7 bases, J lost 3 bases, and 13 bases lay in between. CDR1 and CDR2 (germline): LNHDA, SQIVND (reference sequence). This CDR3 comprises 13 residues. The CDR3 nucleotides read TGTGCCAGTAAAGGACCCGGACTCTACGAGCAGTACTTC. It specifies CASKGPGLYEQYF.